This T cell receptor (beta chain) was sequenced in a study of vaccination and CD4 T cells after COVID-19. Deletions cut 3 bases from V and 7 bases from J, with 13 bases between. This CDR3 comprises 13 residues. Germline CDR1 DFQATT, CDR2 SNEGSKA (reference sequence). The Oncomine TCR Beta short-read assay was applied to DNA of cultured CD4+ T cells. From the PCR reads, TCRdb called clonotypes with MiXCR, one entry per CDR3 protein. The repertoire holds about 22,000 distinct CDR3 sequences, with roughly two fifths as singletons. Concerning this clonotype itself: Antigen: not known.

Regarding time point: late sampling 161 to 241 days after vaccination in a few convalescent patients. The treatment denotes: approximately 11-day PBMC culture with coronavirus spike peptide pools or control peptides (ViraFEST assay). The chain is built from TRBV20-1 and TRBJ2-1; D is undetermined. This TCR came from a human donor who had recovered from COVID-19. Specimen: CD4+ T cells from blood, cultured in vitro, collected about 7 months after SARS-CoV-2 vaccination. CDR3 protein: CSASIAAANEQFF. The CDR3 DNA reads as TGCAGTGCTAGCATCGCCGCAGCTAATGAGCAGTTCTTC.